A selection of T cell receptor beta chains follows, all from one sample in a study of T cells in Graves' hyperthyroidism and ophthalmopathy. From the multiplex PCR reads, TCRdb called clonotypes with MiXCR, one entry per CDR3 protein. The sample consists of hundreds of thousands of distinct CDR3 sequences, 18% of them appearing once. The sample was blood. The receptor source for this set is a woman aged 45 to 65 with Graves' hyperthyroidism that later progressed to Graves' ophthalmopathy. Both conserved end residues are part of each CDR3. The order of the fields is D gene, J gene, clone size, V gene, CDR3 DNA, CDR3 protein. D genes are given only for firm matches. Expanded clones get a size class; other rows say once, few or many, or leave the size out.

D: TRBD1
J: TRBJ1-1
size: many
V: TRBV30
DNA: TGTGCCTGGAATAGAAGAGGGGGCGCGACTGAAGCTTTCTTT
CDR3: CAWNRRGGATEAFF

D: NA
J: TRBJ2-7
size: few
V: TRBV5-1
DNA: TGCGCCAGCAGTCGGACAGCGGCAGGACTGACGGTCGAGCAGTACTTC
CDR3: CASSRTAAGLTVEQYF

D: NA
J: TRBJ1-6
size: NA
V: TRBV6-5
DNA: TGTGCCAGCAGTTACTCGGCAGGCCCGGTGAAGAATTCACCCCTCCACTTT
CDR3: CASSYSAGPVKNSPLHF

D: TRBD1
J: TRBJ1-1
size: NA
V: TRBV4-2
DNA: TGTGCCAGCAGCCAAGAATGGGACAGGGAACCTACCCGGACTGAAGCTTTCTTT
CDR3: CASSQEWDREPTRTEAFF

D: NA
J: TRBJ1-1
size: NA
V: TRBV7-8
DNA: TGTGCCAGCAGCTTAGTACAGGCGACGAACACTGAAGCTTTCTTT
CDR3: CASSLVQATNTEAFF

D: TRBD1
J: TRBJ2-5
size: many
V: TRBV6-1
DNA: TGTGCCAGCAGTGCTTTTACAGGGGTTGGGGAGACCCAGTACTTC
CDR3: CASSAFTGVGETQYF

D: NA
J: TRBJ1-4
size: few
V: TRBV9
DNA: TGTGCCAGCAGCTCCTCCTTGGGATCTAATGAAAAACTGTTTTTT
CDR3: CASSSSLGSNEKLFF

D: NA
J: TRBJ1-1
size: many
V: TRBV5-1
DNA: TGCGCCAGCAGCAAGGACGGTGATGGGAACACTGAAGCTTTCTTT
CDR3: CASSKDGDGNTEAFF

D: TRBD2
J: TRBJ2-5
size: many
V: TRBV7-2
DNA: TGTGCCAGCAGCCGTACTAGCGGCGAGACCCAGTACTTC
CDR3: CASSRTSGETQYF

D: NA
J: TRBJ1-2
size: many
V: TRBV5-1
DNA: TGCGCCAGCAGCCCGTACAGTACCACTATGGGCTACACCTTC
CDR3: CASSPYSTTMGYTF

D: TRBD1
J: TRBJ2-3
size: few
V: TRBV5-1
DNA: TGCGCCAGCAGCTTGAAACAGGGGGCGGGAGATACGCAGTATTTT
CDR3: CASSLKQGAGDTQYF

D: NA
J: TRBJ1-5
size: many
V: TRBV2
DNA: TGTGCCAGACGAACAAGGGATCAGCCCCAGCATTTT
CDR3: CARRTRDQPQHF

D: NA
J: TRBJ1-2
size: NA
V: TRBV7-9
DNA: TGTGCCAGCAGCATAGAAGAGGGGGGCTATGGCTACACCTTC
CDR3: CASSIEEGGYGYTF

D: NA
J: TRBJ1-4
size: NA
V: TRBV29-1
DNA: TGCAGCGTTGGGTCGGGGCTCAGTGAAAAACTGTTTTTT
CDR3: CSVGSGLSEKLFF

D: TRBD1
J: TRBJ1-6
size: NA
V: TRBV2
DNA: TGTGCCACCAACAGGGGGAGCTCCTATAATTCACCCCTCCACTTT
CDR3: CATNRGSSYNSPLHF

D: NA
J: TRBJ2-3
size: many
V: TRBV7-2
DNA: TGTGCCAGCAGCTCGGACGTGAGTGGCACAGATACGCAGTATTTT
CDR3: CASSSDVSGTDTQYF

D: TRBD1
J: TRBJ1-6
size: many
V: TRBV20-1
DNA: TGCAGTGCTAGAATCCCGCGACAGGGTATTTCACCCCTCCACTTT
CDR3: CSARIPRQGISPLHF

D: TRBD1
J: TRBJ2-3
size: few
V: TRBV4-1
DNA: TGCGCCAGCAGCCGCGGACAGGGGGCAAGGACAGATACGCAGTATTTT
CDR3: CASSRGQGARTDTQYF

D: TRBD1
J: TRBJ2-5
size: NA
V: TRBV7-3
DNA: TGTGCCAGCAGTCAGGGACAGGGTGAGACCCAGTACTTC
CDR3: CASSQGQGETQYF

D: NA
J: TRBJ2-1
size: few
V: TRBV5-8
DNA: TGTGCCAGCAGCTTATGGGGGGGGCCTGGGTCTGACAATGAGCAGTTCTTC
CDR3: CASSLWGGPGSDNEQFF

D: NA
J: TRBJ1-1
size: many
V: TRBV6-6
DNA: TGTGCCAGCAGTTACTCGGAGGTGAACACTGAAGCTTTCTTT
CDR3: CASSYSEVNTEAFF

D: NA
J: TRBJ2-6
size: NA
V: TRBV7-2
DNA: TGTGCCAGCAGCTCTTTTTGGGACTCTGGGGCCAACGTCCTGACTTTC
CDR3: CASSSFWDSGANVLTF

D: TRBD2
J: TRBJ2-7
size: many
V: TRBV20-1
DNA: TGCAGTGCCTCGTTGGGGCCTAGCGGAGCCTACGAGCAGTACTTC
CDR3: CSASLGPSGAYEQYF

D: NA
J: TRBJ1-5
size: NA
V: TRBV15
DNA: TGTGCCACCAGCAGAGAAGGGACACCCAATCAGCCCCAGCATTTT
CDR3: CATSREGTPNQPQHF

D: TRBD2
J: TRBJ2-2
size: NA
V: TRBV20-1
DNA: TGCAGTGCTAGACAAGCGGGGGGGACCGGGGAGCTGTTTTTT
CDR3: CSARQAGGTGELFF

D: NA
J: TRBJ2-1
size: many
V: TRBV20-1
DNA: TGCAGTGCTATTGGGGGTTCGGGCAATGAGCAGTTCTTC
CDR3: CSAIGGSGNEQFF

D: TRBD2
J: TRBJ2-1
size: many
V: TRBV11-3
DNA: TGTGCCAGCAGCGCTAGAGGGCCACGGACTAGCGGGGGGTACGATGAGCAGTTCTTC
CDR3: CASSARGPRTSGGYDEQFF

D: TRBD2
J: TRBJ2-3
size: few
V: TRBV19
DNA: TGTGCCAGTAGTATTTCAGCGGGGGACCAGCAAGATACGCAGTATTTT
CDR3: CASSISAGDQQDTQYF

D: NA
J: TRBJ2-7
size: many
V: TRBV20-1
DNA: TGCAGTGCTAGATTTCTCTACGAGCAGTACTTC
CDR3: CSARFLYEQYF

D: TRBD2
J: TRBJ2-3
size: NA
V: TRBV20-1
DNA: TGCAGTGCTAGAGTGCCGTCGGCGGGGGGGACAGATACGCAGTATTTT
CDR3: CSARVPSAGGTDTQYF

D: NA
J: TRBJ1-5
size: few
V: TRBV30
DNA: TGTGCCTGGAGTGCCGGGACGGATAGCAATCAGCCCCAGCATTTT
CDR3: CAWSAGTDSNQPQHF

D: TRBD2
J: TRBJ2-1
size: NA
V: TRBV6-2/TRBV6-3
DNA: TGTGCCAGCATCTACTCCGGGGGGGGTGCCAATGAGCAGTTCTTC
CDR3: CASIYSGGGANEQFF

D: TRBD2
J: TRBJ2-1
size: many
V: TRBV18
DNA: TGTGCCAGCTCACCAAGGACACGGACTAGCGGATATGAGCAGTTCTTC
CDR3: CASSPRTRTSGYEQFF

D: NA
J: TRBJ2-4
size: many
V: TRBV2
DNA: TGTGCCAGCAGTGACGACAGCGAACTAGCCAAAAACATTCAGTACTTC
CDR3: CASSDDSELAKNIQYF

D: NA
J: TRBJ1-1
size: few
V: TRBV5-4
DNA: TGTGCCAGCAGCTTGGGGGGGGGAGTGATAGAAGCTTTCTTT
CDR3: CASSLGGGVIEAFF

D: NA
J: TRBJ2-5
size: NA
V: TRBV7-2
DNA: TGTGCCAGCAGCTTAGGCGGAGGAGTGGAGACCCAGTACTTC
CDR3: CASSLGGGVETQYF

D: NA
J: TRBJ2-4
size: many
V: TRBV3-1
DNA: TGTGCCAGCAGCCAAGTCGGGGTCAAAAACATTCAGTACTTC
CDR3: CASSQVGVKNIQYF